This T cell receptor (beta chain) was identified during a study of T cells in Graves' hyperthyroidism and ophthalmopathy. Regarding the study as a whole: A model of 13 V-J features distinguished ophthalmopathy from stable hyperthyroidism.

Amplification targeted TCR beta CDR3 regions from RNA transcripts. With the HTBI primer set, the TCR CDR3 went through a first round of RT-PCR. TCRdb passed the multiplex PCR reads through MiXCR, listing each CDR3 protein once. This table holds about 560,000 distinct CDR3 sequences, around 15% found once. This clonotype was seen more than once but under ten times. As yet, its antigen is unknown. Just one base apart from a much larger clone, this may be a read error. Trimming left V 1 base short and J 9 bases short, with 7 bases between. The CDR3 runs 12 residues. The V gene's germline CDR1 is PRHDT and CDR2 FYEKMQ (reference sequence).

The clonotype originates from a woman between 18 and 29 years old with Graves' hyperthyroidism. The specimen sequenced was blood. The chain recombines TRBV13 with TRBJ2-1; D is uncertain. CDR3 sequence: CASSLELCEQFF. The CDR3 DNA sequence: TGTGCCAGCAGCTTAGAACTATGTGAGCAGTTCTTC.